Listed here are 8 T cell receptor beta chains from one sample, sequenced in a study of graft-versus-host responses after intestinal transplantation (dated by TCRdb to the early 2020s). The antigens of these receptors remain unknown. The time point label of this sample denotes: cells obtained before transplantation from donor or recipient. Libraries were built with the immunoSEQ multiplex PCR assay. TCRdb limited this immuneACCESS table to in-frame rearrangements with V and J called. A share of clones is missing; checked studies link under half to unresolved V genes, and the rest is unexplained. Across this sample there are 100,000 or so clones, with roughly nine tenths seen only once. The biggest ten clones account for roughly 0.97% of the sample. The material sequenced was unstimulated CD4+ T cells sorted from spleen or lymph node cells, taken before transplant. These receptors were collected from a human donor who was the organ donor for an intestinal transplant.

This clone was recorded only once. This chain joins TRBV30 and TRBJ1-2; D not certain. CDR1 and CDR2 (germline): GTSNPN, SVGIG (reference sequence). V lost 4 bases and J lost 4, with 10 bases in between. CDR3 length: 12 residues. The chain's CDR3 is CAWMVQAYGYTF. The CDR3 DNA reads as TGTGCCTGGATGGTACAAGCCTATGGCTACACCTTC.

This clone was recorded a few times. The chain recombines TRBV28 with TRBJ1-6, with D perhaps TRBD1 (5 bases). In germline, CDR1 is MDHEN, CDR2 SYDVKM. Trimming stripped 6 bases from V and 9 bases from J, with 18 bases between. The CDR3 consists of 15 residues. The CDR3 region has the DNA TGTGCCAGCAGGCCAACCGGGGCCAGCCTTTCACCCCTCCACTTT. This codes for CASRPTGASLSPLHF.

The rearrangement links TRBV30 to TRBJ1-6, with a weak D call TRBD1 (5 bases). This CDR3 spans 13 amino acids. Germline lookup yields CDR1 GTSNPN and CDR2 SVGIG (reference sequence). V was trimmed by 0 bases and J by 10 bases, leaving 10 bases between them. This CDR3 is CAWSVSGNSPLHF. CDR3 sequence (DNA): TGTGCCTGGAGTGTCTCAGGGAACTCACCCCTCCACTTT.

V is TRBV6-1 and J is TRBJ1-2; possible D gene TRBD1, 6 bases. This CDR3 spans 17 amino acids. Germline CDR1 and CDR2: MNHNS and SASEGT. Trimming pared 6 bases from V and 7 bases from J, leaving 27 bases between. The CDR3 DNA reads as TGTGCCAGCAGCGAAAACTCCGGGACGGGGACAAGTCGTGGCTACACCTTC. Its protein is CASSENSGTGTSRGYTF.

The V gene is TRBV6-1, the J gene TRBJ2-4; no definite D call. V lost 3 bases and J 0 bases, leaving 18 bases between the germline ends. From germline, CDR1 is MNHNS and CDR2 SASEGT. The CDR3 is 18 residues long. CDR3 nucleotides: TGTGCCAGCAGTGAGTTTTATTTGTTGCTGATAGCCAAAAACATTCAGTACTTC. This gives the protein CASSEFYLLLIAKNIQYF.

V gene TRBV5-6 combines with J gene TRBJ2-7, with 8 bases that match TRBD1. CDR1 SGHDT and CDR2 YYEEEE come from the germline V gene. The J segment lost 0 bases and the V segment lost 3 bases, leaving 5 bases of the junction unmatched. The CDR3 has 15 residues. CDR3 residues: CASSSTTGDSYEQYF. In nucleotides, the CDR3 is TGTGCCAGCAGCTCGACGACAGGGGACTCCTACGAGCAGTACTTC.

This clone occurred once. CDR3 in amino acids: CASTPTGLAGGYTDTQYF. DNA of the CDR3: TGTGCCAGCACCCCTACCGGGCTAGCGGGGGGTTACACAGATACGCAGTATTTT. The V gene is TRBV4-2, the J gene TRBJ2-3, with TRBD2 matching over 11 bases. Trimming at V came to 7 bases and at J to 2 bases, leaving 14 bases not matched to a gene. Germline V gene sequence: CDR1 LGHNA, CDR2 YNFKEQ. The CDR3 extends over 18 amino acids.

V is TRBV4-2 and J is TRBJ2-7; TRBD1 might be the D (7 bases). The CDR3 has 15 residues. Germline-derived CDR1 and CDR2 are LGHNA and YNFKEQ. V gave up 2 bases and J gave up 2 bases, with 13 bases separating them. The chain's CDR3 is CASSQPGGYTYEQYF. The CDR3 region has the DNA TGTGCCAGCAGCCAACCAGGGGGGTATACCTACGAGCAGTACTTC.